The sequence of this TCR beta chain was determined in a study of T cells after yellow fever vaccination. Germline V gene sequence: CDR1 LGHNA, CDR2 YSLEER. The CDR3 has 13 amino acids. Trimming shortened V by 3 bases and J by 5 bases, and 10 bases separated the two germline ends. TCRdb reprocessed the 5' RACE reads with MiXCR, giving one entry per CDR3 protein. The data contain 400,000 or so distinct CDR3 sequences, roughly 11% of them singletons. The study, taken as a whole, reports: It was a small share of clonotypes that appeared in both CD4 and CD8 compartments. Among primary-vaccination clones, most reappeared after the booster, at around 97% for CD4 and 88% for CD8.

A word on this clonotype: Antigen: not known.

The chain combines TRBV4-3 with TRBJ2-5, with D possibly TRBD1 on 6 matching bases. This TCR was recovered from a man between 18 and 35 years old who received the YFV17D yellow fever vaccine. Here the sequenced sample was PBMCs, taken on the day of the first yellow fever vaccination. CDR3 nucleotide sequence: TGCGCCAGCAGCCAGGGACAATCGGAGACCCAGTACTTC. Translated, it gives CASSQGQSETQYF.